The 19 T cell receptor beta chains below were found in one sample sequenced in a study of T cell responses to AZD1222 COVID-19 vaccine. Sequencing used immunoSEQ multiplex PCR; TCRdb keeps in-frame clones, though not all of them. The table shows some 140,000 clones, with 65% to 90% occurring only once. Sequencing used peripheral blood, obtained 28 days after the second dose of the MenACWY control vaccine. The receptors originated from an adult who received the MenACWY meningococcal vaccine as a control.

The genes are TRBV19 and TRBJ1-2, with D unresolved. The length of the CDR3 is 15 residues. CDR1 and CDR2 (germline): LNHDA, SQIVND (reference sequence). Trimming stripped 1 base from V and 2 bases from J, with 11 bases between. The CDR3 protein is CASSIGPPRNYGYTF. The CDR3 nucleotides are TGTGCCAGTAGTATAGGACCACCCAGGAACTATGGCTACACCTTC.

The rearrangement links TRBV7-3 to TRBJ2-5; D uncertain. The CDR3 totals 13 residues. Germline CDR1 reads SGHTA; CDR2 reads FQGTGA. V was clipped by 5 bases and J by 4 bases, with 11 bases between them. CDR3 in DNA: TGTGCCAGCAGCCAAGGTCCGCGAGAGACCCAGTACTTC. Translated: CASSQGPRETQYF.

The chain is built from TRBV5-1 and TRBJ1-4; D is possibly TRBD1 (6 bases). V lost 1 base, J lost 8 bases, and 15 bases lay in between. The length of the CDR3 is 15 residues. CDR1 and CDR2 from the germline V gene are SGHRS and YFSETQ. The CDR3 nucleotides are TGCGCCAGCAGCTTGTTGACAGGAAAAACCGAAAAACTGTTTTTT. Translation gives CASSLLTGKTEKLFF.

This chain's CDR3 is CASSLDPKNEQFF. The DNA for the CDR3 is TGTGCCAGCAGCTTAGACCCGAAGAATGAGCAGTTCTTC. This sequence joins TRBV11-2 and TRBJ2-1; D gene uncertain. Germline V gives CDR1 SGHAT, CDR2 FQNNGV. The CDR3 runs to 13 residues. Trimming removed 0 bases from V and 7 bases from J, with 7 bases in between.

The chain employs TRBV19 and TRBJ1-2; D might be TRBD1 (5 bases). V gave up 4 bases and J gave up 8 bases, with 11 bases separating them. The CDR3 runs to 12 residues. CDR1 and CDR2 (germline): LNHDA, SQIVND (reference sequence). The CDR3 is CASSNQGLGYTF. DNA of the CDR3: TGTGCCAGTAGTAATCAGGGATTAGGCTACACCTTC.

The chain carries TRBV5-1 and TRBJ2-3; 7 positions agree with TRBD1. CDR1 and CDR2 (germline): SGHRS, YFSETQ. CDR3 length: 14 residues. V gave up 4 bases and J gave up 0 bases; unmatched junction bases: 2. The CDR3 here is CASSQGDSTDTQYF. For the CDR3, the DNA is TGCGCCAGCAGCCAGGGGGACAGCACAGATACGCAGTATTTT. The full variable domain, its missing parts supplied by reference TRBV5-1 and TRBJ2-3, is KAGVTQTPRYLIKTRGQQVTLSCSPISGHRSVSWYQQTPGQGLQFLFEYFSETQRNKGNFPGRFSGRQFSNSRSEMNVSTLELGDSALYLCASSQGDSTDTQYFGPGTRLTVL.

V usage is TRBV2 and J usage is TRBJ2-3, with 15 bases matching TRBD2. Trimming removed 0 bases from V and 5 bases from J; junction bases left unmatched: 0. This CDR3 is built from 16 residues. Per germline, CDR1 SNHLY and CDR2 FYNNEI. The CDR3 spells CASSEAGLAGGDTQYF. The CDR3 DNA follows: TGTGCCAGCAGTGAAGCGGGACTAGCGGGAGGAGATACGCAGTATTTT.

The V call is TRBV6-4, the J call TRBJ1-1; D perhaps matches TRBD1 (6 bases). Trimming shortened V by 7 bases and J by 1 base, and 13 bases separated the two germline ends. The germline gives CDR1 MRHNA, CDR2 SNTAGT. The CDR3 totals 14 residues. CDR3 residues: CASTRGIRNTEAFF. CDR3 sequence (DNA): TGTGCCAGCACGAGGGGGATCAGGAACACTGAAGCTTTCTTT.

This chain joins TRBV19 and TRBJ2-3; D assignment may be TRBD1 or TRBD2 (5 bases each). CDR1 LNHDA and CDR2 SQIVND come from the germline V gene (reference sequence). Trimming stripped 2 bases from V and 2 bases from J, with 20 bases between. This CDR3 region has 18 residues. CDR3 bases: TGTGCCAGTAGTATAAAGGGACGGGCCGACAGATACACAGATACGCAGTATTTT. Protein sequence: CASSIKGRADRYTDTQYF. The whole variable domain, filled in from reference TRBV19 and TRBJ2-3, reads DGGITQSPKYLFRKEGQNVTLSCEQNLNHDAMYWYRQDPGQGLRLIYYSQIVNDFQKGDIAEGYSVSREKKESFPLTVTSAQKNPTAFYLCASSIKGRADRYTDTQYFGPGTRLTVL.

This rearrangement joins TRBV6-5 to TRBJ1-1; possibly TRBD1 for D (6 bases). From germline, CDR1 is MNHEY and CDR2 SVGAGI. The CDR3 sequence is 13 residues long. With 7 bases removed from V and 5 bases from J, the gap between germline ends came to 14 bases. DNA of the CDR3: TGTGCCAGCAATGGGGGGCTAAGGACTGAAGCTTTCTTT. It translates to CASNGGLRTEAFF.

The rearrangement uses TRBV15 and TRBJ1-1; TRBD1 aligns across 9 bases. With 3 bases clipped from V and 5 bases from J, the junction kept 10 bases outside the gene matches. Germline CDR1 LNHNV, CDR2 YYDKDF (reference sequence). This CDR3 contains 16 residues. The CDR3 nucleotides are TGTGCCACCAGCAGCCACCCCGGGACAGGGCTGACTGAAGCTTTCTTT. Amino acids: CATSSHPGTGLTEAFF. Full variable domain (missing parts from reference TRBV15 and TRBJ1-1): DAMVIQNPRYQVTQFGKPVTLSCSQTLNHNVMYWYQQKSSQAPKLLFHYYDKDFNNEADTPDNFQSRRPNTSFCFLDIRSPGLGDTAMYLCATSSHPGTGLTEAFFGQGTRLTVV.

The J gene is TRBJ2-1, the V gene TRBV12-3 or TRBV12-4; the match to TRBD1 covers 10 bases. CDR3 length: 13 residues. The trim removed 6 bases at V and 4 bases at J, leaving 0 bases unmatched. CDR3 bases: TGTGCCAGCAGGGGACAGGGGTACAATGAGCAGTTCTTC. This gives the protein CASRGQGYNEQFF.

The gene calls are TRBV12-3 or TRBV12-4 and TRBJ1-2, with D maybe TRBD1 (6 bases). The V end was cut by 6 bases, the J end by 4 bases, with 9 bases between. The CDR3 is 12 residues long. For the CDR3, the DNA is TGTGCCAGCAGCGACAGGAGCTATGGCTACACCTTC. This gives the protein CASSDRSYGYTF.

This clone was counted once. The chain carries TRBV20-1 and TRBJ1-2, with 8 bases identical to TRBD1. The CDR3 runs 11 residues. CDR1 and CDR2 from the germline V gene are DFQATT and SNEGSKA (reference sequence). The ends lost 8 bases at V and 6 bases at J; junction bases unmatched: 5. In nucleotides, the CDR3 is TGCAGTCCGAAGACAGGGGATGGCTACACCTTC. It yields the protein CSPKTGDGYTF.

The chain combines TRBV28 with TRBJ1-2; possibly TRBD1 for D (5 bases). In germline, CDR1 is MDHEN, CDR2 SYDVKM. The CDR3 totals 12 residues. The V end was cut by 8 bases, the J end by 0 bases, with 7 bases between. CDR3 in amino acids: CASGGSNYGYTF. The DNA for the CDR3 is TGTGCCAGCGGGGGATCTAACTATGGCTACACCTTC.

This sequence joins TRBV5-1 and TRBJ1-1; TRBD1 agrees at 7 bases. The CDR3 totals 14 residues. The trim removed 5 bases at V and 5 bases at J, leaving 9 bases unmatched. The germline V gene has CDR1 SGHRS and CDR2 YFSETQ. CDR3 loop: CASRPLTGNTEAFF. CDR3 nucleotide sequence: TGCGCCAGCAGGCCCTTGACAGGGAATACTGAAGCTTTCTTT.

V is TRBV5-1 and J is TRBJ2-3; D call uncertain. V lost 4 bases to trimming and J lost 6 bases, with 18 bases between them. Germline-derived CDR1 and CDR2 are SGHRS and YFSETQ. CDR3 length: 15 residues. Here the CDR3 DNA reads TGCGCCAGCAGCGCCGGCAGCCCGGCTGTTGATACGCAGTATTTT. Residues: CASSAGSPAVDTQYF.

DNA of the CDR3: TGTGCCAGCGGGGGCGGGACAGGCTATTCACCCCTCCACTTT. Translating gives CASGGGTGYSPLHF. V is TRBV28 and J is TRBJ1-6; TRBD1 matches 8 bases. Germline V gives CDR1 MDHEN, CDR2 SYDVKM. The V gene end was trimmed by 8 bases and the J gene end by 8 bases; junction bases not matched to a gene: 8. The CDR3 has 14 amino acids.

The J gene is TRBJ2-1, the V gene TRBV27, with 7 bases matching TRBD1. Losses at the gene ends were 3 bases for V and 0 bases for J; bases not matched to a gene: 5. Per germline, CDR1 MNHEY and CDR2 SMNVEV (reference sequence). The CDR3 contains 16 residues. CDR3 in DNA: TGTGCCAGCAGTTTCAAACAGGGGTACTCCTACAATGAGCAGTTCTTC. It codes for CASSFKQGYSYNEQFF.